Listed here are 8 T cell receptor beta chains from one sample, sequenced in a study of T-cell memory formation after mild COVID-19. TCRdb reprocessed the 5' RACE reads with MiXCR, giving one entry per CDR3 protein. The sample has 250,000 to 400,000 distinct CDR3 sequences; roughly an eighth are singletons. Sequenced input: PBMCs or a T cell subset sorted from them (not recorded which). These receptors came from a man aged 18 to 35 who had mild COVID-19 (a few samples of this study predate the infection). Cell type and time point are not known.

The chain combines TRBV19 with TRBJ2-3; unclear D gene. V lost 2 bases, J lost 6 bases, and 18 bases lay in between. Germline CDR1 and CDR2: LNHDA and SQIVND (reference sequence). The CDR3 runs 16 residues. The CDR3 bases are TGTGCCAGTAGTATACTTCTGGCGACCCTGGGGGATACGCAGTATTTT. Translation: CASSILLATLGDTQYF.

Only a few counts were recorded for this clonotype. V gene TRBV20-1 combines with J gene TRBJ2-5, with D perhaps matching TRBD1 or TRBD2 (6 bases each). Trimming shortened V by 0 bases and J by 2 bases, and 13 bases separated the two germline ends. This CDR3 has 15 amino acids. CDR1 DFQATT and CDR2 SNEGSKA come from the germline V gene (reference sequence). CDR3 DNA: TGCAGTGCTAGAGATGGGGGGCAGCCTCAAGAGACCCAGTACTTC. It translates to CSARDGGQPQETQYF.

The chain uses TRBV10-3 and TRBJ2-7; the D is unclear. Germline CDR1 and CDR2: ENHRY and SYGVKD. V shed 0 bases and J shed 5 bases, with 8 bases lying between them. There are 13 residues in the CDR3. CDR3 DNA sequence: TGTGCCATCAGTGAGTCGTTGAGTAACGAGCAGTACTTC. This encodes CAISESLSNEQYF.

The chain recombines TRBV19 with TRBJ2-1, with 10 bases lining up with TRBD1. The germline gives CDR1 LNHDA, CDR2 SQIVND (reference sequence). V shed 6 bases, J shed 9 bases, and the junction held 5 bases outside the gene matches. CDR3 length: 13 residues. Here the CDR3 DNA reads TGTGCCAGTAGCCAGACAGGGGGCGTTGAGCAGTTCTTC. This sequence encodes CASSQTGGVEQFF. Using reference TRBV19 and TRBJ2-1 for the parts outside the CDR3, the full variable domain is DGGITQSPKYLFRKEGQNVTLSCEQNLNHDAMYWYRQDPGQGLRLIYYSQIVNDFQKGDIAEGYSVSREKKESFPLTVTSAQKNPTAFYLCASSQTGGVEQFFGPGTRLTVL.

This clonotype was counted ten times or more. This chain uses TRBV7-9 with TRBJ1-4; D not certain. The CDR3 spans 13 residues. In germline, CDR1 is SEHNR, CDR2 FQNEAQ (reference sequence). Between the trimmed V and J ends, which lost 0 bases and 5 bases, there was a span of 4 bases. The CDR3 sequence is CASSLAGNEKLFF. CDR3 DNA sequence: TGTGCCAGCAGCTTAGCAGGGAATGAAAAACTGTTTTTT.

This clonotype showed up just a few times. As DNA, the CDR3 is TGTGCCAGCAGGCACCTCAGGAGCGGGGAGCTGTTTTTT. This translates into CASRHLRSGELFF. The chain carries TRBV11-2 and TRBJ2-2; D gene uncertain. CDR1 is SGHAT and CDR2 is FQNNGV in the germline V gene. V lost 6 bases to trimming and J lost 7 bases, with 12 bases between them. CDR3 length: 13 residues.

The chain couples TRBV24-1 to TRBJ2-1; 11 nucleotides line up with TRBD2. Germline V gives CDR1 KGHDR, CDR2 SFDVKD. The CDR3 totals 17 residues. The V segment lost 4 bases and the J segment 5 bases; nucleotides outside the gene matches: 9. The CDR3 sequence: CATSETTGTSGDNEQFF. The CDR3 nucleotides are TGTGCCACCAGTGAGACGACCGGGACTAGCGGAGACAATGAGCAGTTCTTC.

This clonotype was detected only a few times. This chain joins TRBV7-8 and TRBJ1-4; tentatively, D is TRBD1 (6 bases). V lost 5 bases and J 7 bases, leaving 17 bases between the germline ends. This CDR3 is 15 amino acids long. Germline-derived CDR1 and CDR2 are SGHVS and FQNEAQ. This chain's CDR3 is CASSQVGGGSEKLFF. The CDR3 DNA follows: TGTGCCAGCAGCCAAGTAGGAGGGGGTAGTGAAAAACTGTTTTTT.